This TCR beta chain was obtained from a study of blood T cell repertoires in COVID-19. Some clones are missing from TCRdb's copy, which holds only in-frame ones; the method was immunoSEQ multiplex PCR. The sample shows 190,000 or so clones, approximately 87% of them seen only once. The V gene lost 10 bases and the J gene lost 7 bases, with 17 bases spanning the gap. In germline, CDR1 is SEHNR, CDR2 FQNEAQ (reference sequence). The CDR3 has 13 amino acids. The source material was peripheral blood. The chain joins TRBV7-9 to TRBJ2-1; perhaps TRBD2 as D (7 bases). The TCR originated in a woman between 18 and 30 years old who had recovered from COVID-19. CDR3: CANRRGGANEQFF. DNA of the CDR3: TGTGCCAACCGAAGAGGGGGGGCTAATGAGCAGTTCTTC.